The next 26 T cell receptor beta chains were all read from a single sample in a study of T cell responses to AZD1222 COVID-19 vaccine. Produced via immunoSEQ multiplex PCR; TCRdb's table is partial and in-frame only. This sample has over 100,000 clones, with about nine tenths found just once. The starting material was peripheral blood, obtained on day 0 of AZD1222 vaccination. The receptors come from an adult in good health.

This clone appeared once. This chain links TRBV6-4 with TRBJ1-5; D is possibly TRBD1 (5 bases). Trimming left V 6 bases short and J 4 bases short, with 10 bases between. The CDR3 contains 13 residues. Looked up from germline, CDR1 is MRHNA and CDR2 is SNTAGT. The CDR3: CASSPGRNQPQHF. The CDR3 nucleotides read TGTGCCAGCAGCCCGGGACGGAATCAGCCCCAGCATTTT.

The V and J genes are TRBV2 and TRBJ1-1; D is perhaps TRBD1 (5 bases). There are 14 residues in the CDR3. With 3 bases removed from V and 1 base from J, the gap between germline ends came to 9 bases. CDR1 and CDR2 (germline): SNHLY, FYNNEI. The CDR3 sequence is CASSDKTANTEAFF. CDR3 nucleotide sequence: TGTGCCAGCAGTGACAAGACAGCGAACACTGAAGCTTTCTTT.

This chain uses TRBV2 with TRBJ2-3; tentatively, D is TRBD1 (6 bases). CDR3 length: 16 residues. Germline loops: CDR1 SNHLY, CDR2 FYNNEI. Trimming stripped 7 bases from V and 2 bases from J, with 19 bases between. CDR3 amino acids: CASKAWQGRDTDTQYF. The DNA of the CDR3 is TGTGCCAGCAAGGCATGGCAGGGGCGCGACACAGATACGCAGTATTTT.

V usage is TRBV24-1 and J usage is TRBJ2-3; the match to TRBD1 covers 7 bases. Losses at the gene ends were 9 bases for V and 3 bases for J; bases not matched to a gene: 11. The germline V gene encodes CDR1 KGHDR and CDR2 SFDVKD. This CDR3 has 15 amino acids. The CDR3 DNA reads TGTGCCACCGAAAGCGCCGGGACAGCTACAGATACGCAGTATTTT. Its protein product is CATESAGTATDTQYF.

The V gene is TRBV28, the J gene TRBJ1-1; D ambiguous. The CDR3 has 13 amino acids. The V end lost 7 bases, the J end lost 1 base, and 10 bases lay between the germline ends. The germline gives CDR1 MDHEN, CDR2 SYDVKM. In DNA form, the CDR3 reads TGTGCCAGCACCCCTTGGGGGAACACTGAAGCTTTCTTT. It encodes CASTPWGNTEAFF. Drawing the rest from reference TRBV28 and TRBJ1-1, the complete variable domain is DVKVTQSSRYLVKRTGEKVFLECVQDMDHENMFWYRQDPGLGLRLIYFSYDVKMKEKGDIPEGYSVSREKKERFSLILESASTNQTSMYLCASTPWGNTEAFFGQGTRLTVV.

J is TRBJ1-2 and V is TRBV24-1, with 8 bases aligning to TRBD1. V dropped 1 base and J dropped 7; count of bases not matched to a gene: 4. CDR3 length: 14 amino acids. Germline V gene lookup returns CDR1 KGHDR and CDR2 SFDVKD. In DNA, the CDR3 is TGTGCCACCAGTGATTTAGCCACAGGGGGTGGCTACACCTTC. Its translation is CATSDLATGGGYTF.

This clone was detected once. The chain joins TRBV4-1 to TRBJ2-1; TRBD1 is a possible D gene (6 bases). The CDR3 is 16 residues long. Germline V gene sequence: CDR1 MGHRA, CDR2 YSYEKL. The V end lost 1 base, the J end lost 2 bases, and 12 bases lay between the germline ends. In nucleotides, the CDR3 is TGCGCCAGCAGCCAAGCCTCGGGACAAACCTACAATGAGCAGTTCTTC. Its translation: CASSQASGQTYNEQFF.

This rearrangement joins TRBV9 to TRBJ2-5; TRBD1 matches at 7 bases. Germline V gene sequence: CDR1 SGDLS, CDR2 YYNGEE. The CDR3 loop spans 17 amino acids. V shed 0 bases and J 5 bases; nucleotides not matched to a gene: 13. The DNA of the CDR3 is TGTGCCAGCAGCGTAGATAGTGGGCAGGGGGTCCGGGAGACCCAGTACTTC. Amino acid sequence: CASSVDSGQGVRETQYF.

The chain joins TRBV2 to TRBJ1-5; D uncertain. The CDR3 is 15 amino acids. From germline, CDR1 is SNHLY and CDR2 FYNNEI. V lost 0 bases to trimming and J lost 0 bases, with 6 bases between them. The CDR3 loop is CASSEAFYSNQPQHF. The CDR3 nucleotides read TGTGCCAGCAGTGAAGCGTTTTATAGCAATCAGCCCCAGCATTTT.

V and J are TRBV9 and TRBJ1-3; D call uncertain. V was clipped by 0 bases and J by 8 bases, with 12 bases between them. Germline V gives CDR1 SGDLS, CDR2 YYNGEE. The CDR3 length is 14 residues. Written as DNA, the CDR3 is TGTGCCAGCAGCGTAGACTCTGCCGGGGACACCATATATTTT. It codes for CASSVDSAGDTIYF.

The CDR3 sequence: CASSQALRVQETQYF. The CDR3 nucleotides read TGCGCCAGCAGCCAAGCACTACGAGTTCAAGAGACCCAGTACTTC. The V gene is TRBV4-1, the J gene TRBJ2-5; D gene ambiguous. V lost 1 base, J lost 2 bases, and 11 bases lay in between. Germline V CDR1 and CDR2: MGHRA, YSYEKL. The CDR3 runs 15 residues.

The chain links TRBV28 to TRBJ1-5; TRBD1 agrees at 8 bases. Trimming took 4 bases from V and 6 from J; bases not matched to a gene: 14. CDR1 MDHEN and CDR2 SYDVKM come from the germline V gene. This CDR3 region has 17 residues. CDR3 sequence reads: CASSSQGASSFGQPQHF. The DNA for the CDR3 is TGTGCCAGCAGTTCTCAGGGGGCGAGTAGCTTTGGTCAGCCCCAGCATTTT.

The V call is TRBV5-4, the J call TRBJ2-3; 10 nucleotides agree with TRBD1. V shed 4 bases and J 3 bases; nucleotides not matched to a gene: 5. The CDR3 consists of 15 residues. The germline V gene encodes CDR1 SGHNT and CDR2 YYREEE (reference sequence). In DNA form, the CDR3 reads TGTGCCAGCAGCCCTAGGGGACAGGGGACAGATACGCAGTATTTT. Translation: CASSPRGQGTDTQYF. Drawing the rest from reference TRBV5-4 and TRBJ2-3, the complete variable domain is ETGVTQSPTHLIKTRGQQVTLRCSSQSGHNTVSWYQQALGQGPQFIFQYYREEENGRGNFPPRFSGLQFPNYSSELNVNALELDDSALYLCASSPRGQGTDTQYFGPGTRLTVL.

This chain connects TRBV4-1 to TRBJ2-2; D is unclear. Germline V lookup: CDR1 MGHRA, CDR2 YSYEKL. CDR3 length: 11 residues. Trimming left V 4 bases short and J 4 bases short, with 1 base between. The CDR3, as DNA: TGCGCCAGCAGCCTCACCGGGGAGCTGTTTTTT. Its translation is CASSLTGELFF.

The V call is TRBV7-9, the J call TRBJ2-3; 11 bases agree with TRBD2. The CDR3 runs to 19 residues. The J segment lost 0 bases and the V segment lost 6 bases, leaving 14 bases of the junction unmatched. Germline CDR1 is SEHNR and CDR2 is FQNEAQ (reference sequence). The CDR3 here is CASSSLGLAGGPSTDTQYF. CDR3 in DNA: TGTGCCAGCAGTTCCCTGGGGCTAGCGGGGGGTCCTAGCACAGATACGCAGTATTTT.

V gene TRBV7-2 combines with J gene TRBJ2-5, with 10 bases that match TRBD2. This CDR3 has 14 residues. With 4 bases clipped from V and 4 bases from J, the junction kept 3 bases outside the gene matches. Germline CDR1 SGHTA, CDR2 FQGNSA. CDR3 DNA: TGTGCCAGCAGCTCGGGACTAGCGTTAGAGACCCAGTACTTC. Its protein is CASSSGLALETQYF.

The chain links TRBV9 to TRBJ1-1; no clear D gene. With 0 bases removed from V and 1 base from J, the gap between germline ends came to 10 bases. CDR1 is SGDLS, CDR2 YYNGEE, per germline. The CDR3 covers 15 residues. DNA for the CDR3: TGTGCCAGCAGCGTAGCGCCAGCAAGGAACACTGAAGCTTTCTTT. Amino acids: CASSVAPARNTEAFF.

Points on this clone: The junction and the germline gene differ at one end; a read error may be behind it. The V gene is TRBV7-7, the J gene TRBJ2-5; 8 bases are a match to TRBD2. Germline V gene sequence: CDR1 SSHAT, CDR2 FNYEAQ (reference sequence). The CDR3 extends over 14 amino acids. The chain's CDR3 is CASSLAGTQETQYF. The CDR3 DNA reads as TGTGCTAGCAGCTTAGCGGGGACGCAAGAGACCCAGTACTTC.

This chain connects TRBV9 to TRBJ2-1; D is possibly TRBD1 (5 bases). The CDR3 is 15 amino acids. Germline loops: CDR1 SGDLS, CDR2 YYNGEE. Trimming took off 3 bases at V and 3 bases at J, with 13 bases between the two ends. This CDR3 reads CASSEWGNLYNEQFF. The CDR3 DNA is TGTGCCAGCAGCGAGTGGGGCAACCTCTACAATGAGCAGTTCTTC.

The CDR3 sequence: CASSHRDRYEQYF. The DNA of the CDR3 is TGTGCCAGTAGTCATCGGGATCGCTACGAGCAGTACTTC. V usage is TRBV19 and J usage is TRBJ2-7; TRBD2 is a possible D gene (5 bases). CDR3 length: 13 amino acids. CDR1 LNHDA and CDR2 SQIVND come from the germline V gene (reference sequence). V was shortened by 5 bases and J by 3 bases, with 11 bases between the two germline ends.

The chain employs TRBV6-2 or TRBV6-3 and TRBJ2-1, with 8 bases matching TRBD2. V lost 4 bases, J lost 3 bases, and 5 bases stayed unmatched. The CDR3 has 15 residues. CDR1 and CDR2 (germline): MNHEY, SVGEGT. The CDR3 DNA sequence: TGTGCCAGCAGTTTCTCGGGGGGGAGCTACAATGAGCAGTTCTTC. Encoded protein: CASSFSGGSYNEQFF.

DNA of the CDR3: TGTGCCAGCAGCGTAAAAGTAAGGGACAACTCCTACAATGAGCAGTTCTTC. This codes for CASSVKVRDNSYNEQFF. This sequence joins TRBV9 and TRBJ2-1; D might be TRBD1 (6 bases). The CDR3 has 17 residues. The germline CDR1 and CDR2 sequences are SGDLS and YYNGEE. The V and J ends lost 1 base and 0 bases respectively, with 14 bases between them.

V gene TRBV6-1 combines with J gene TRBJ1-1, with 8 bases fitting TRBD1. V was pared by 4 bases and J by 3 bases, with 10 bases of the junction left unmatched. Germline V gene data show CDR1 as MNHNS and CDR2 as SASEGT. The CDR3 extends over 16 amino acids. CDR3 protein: CASSAAGGSRYTEAFF. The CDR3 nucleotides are TGTGCCAGCAGTGCAGCAGGGGGCAGTAGGTACACTGAAGCTTTCTTT.

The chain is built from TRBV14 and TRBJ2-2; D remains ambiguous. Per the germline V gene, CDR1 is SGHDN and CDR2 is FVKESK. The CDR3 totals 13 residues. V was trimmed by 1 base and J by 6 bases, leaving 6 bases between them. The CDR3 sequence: CASSQVIPGELFF. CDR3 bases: TGTGCCAGCAGCCAAGTTATTCCCGGGGAGCTGTTTTTT.

CDR3: CASSLVLAGGTDTQYF. In nucleotides, the CDR3 is TGTGCCAGCAGCTTGGTGTTAGCGGGGGGTACAGATACGCAGTATTTT. V gene TRBV5-6 combines with J gene TRBJ2-3; 10 positions agree with TRBD2. J was trimmed by 3 bases and V by 0 bases; bases with no gene match: 4. Germline assignment: CDR1 SGHDT and CDR2 YYEEEE. The CDR3 extends over 16 amino acids. The full variable domain, rest sourced from reference TRBV5-6 and TRBJ2-3, is DAGVTQSPTHLIKTRGQQVTLRCSPKSGHDTVSWYQQALGQGPQFIFQYYEEEERQRGNFPDRFSGHQFPNYSSELNVNALLLGDSALYLCASSLVLAGGTDTQYFGPGTRLTVL.

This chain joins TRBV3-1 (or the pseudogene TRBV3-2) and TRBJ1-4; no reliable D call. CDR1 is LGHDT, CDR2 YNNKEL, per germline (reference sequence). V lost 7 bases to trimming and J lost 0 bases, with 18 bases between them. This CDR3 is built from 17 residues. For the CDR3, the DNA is TGTGCCAGCATTAAGGGCCCTCCGGCGGCAACTAATGAAAAACTGTTTTTT. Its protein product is CASIKGPPAATNEKLFF.